This TCR beta chain was sequenced in a study of T cells in Graves' hyperthyroidism and ophthalmopathy. Germline lookup yields CDR1 SNHLY and CDR2 FYNNEI. The ends were cut back, 2 bases at V and 2 bases at J, with 9 bases in the middle. This CDR3 contains 14 residues. There are many counts of this clonotype. TCR beta CDR3 regions were amplified from RNA transcripts. A first-round RT-PCR of the TCR CDR3 used the HTBI primer set. TCRdb reanalysed the multiplex PCR reads using MiXCR and keeps one entry per CDR3 protein. The sample records 500,000 to 800,000 distinct CDR3 sequences, 13% to 15% being singletons.

Sequencing was performed on blood. The clonotype comes from a woman aged 45 to 65 with Graves' ophthalmopathy. This chain joins TRBV2 and TRBJ2-5, with D unresolved. CDR3 in DNA: TGTGCCAGCAGTGAACCCCGACAACAAGAGACCCAGTACTTC. This translates into CASSEPRQQETQYF.